Sequencing of this TCR beta chain was carried out in a study of T cell responses to AZD1222 COVID-19 vaccine. This CDR3 comprises 15 residues. Germline assignment: CDR1 ENHRY and CDR2 SYGVKD. The V gene lost 4 bases and the J gene lost 4 bases, with 15 bases spanning the gap. Study results and caveats: Repertoire sampling was restricted to post-peak T cell response timepoints. At baseline, just five to seven AZD1222 recipients tested seropositive.

Assay used: immunoSEQ multiplex PCR; TCRdb lists only in-frame clones, some missing. The data show about 84,000 clones, roughly 85% seen once. Comments on this clone: Its matching antigen is unknown.

The specimen was peripheral blood, collected 28 days after the second AZD1222 dose. This TCR came from an adult who received the AZD1222 COVID-19 vaccine. The chain employs TRBV10-3 and TRBJ2-3; D perhaps matches TRBD2 (7 bases). The DNA for the CDR3 is TGTGCCATCAGTGCGGGGTGGGGGGGCCCAGATACGCAGTATTTT. Translating it yields CAISAGWGGPDTQYF.